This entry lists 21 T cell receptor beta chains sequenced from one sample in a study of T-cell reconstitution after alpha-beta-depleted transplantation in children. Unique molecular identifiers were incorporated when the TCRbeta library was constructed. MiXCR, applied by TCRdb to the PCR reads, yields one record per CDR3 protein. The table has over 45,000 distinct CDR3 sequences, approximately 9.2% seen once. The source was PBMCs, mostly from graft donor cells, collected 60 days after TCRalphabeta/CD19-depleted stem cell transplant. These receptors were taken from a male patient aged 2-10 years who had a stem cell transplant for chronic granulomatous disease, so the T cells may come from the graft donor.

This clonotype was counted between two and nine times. CDR3 residues: CASTEPGRLHLYGYTF. In nucleotides, the CDR3 is TGTGCCAGCACCGAGCCAGGACGCCTTCATCTCTATGGCTACACCTTC. The chain couples TRBV5-6 to TRBJ1-2; no definite D call. This CDR3 contains 16 residues. Trimming took 6 bases from V and 4 from J, leaving 22 bases between them. Germline-derived CDR1 and CDR2 are SGHDT and YYEEEE.

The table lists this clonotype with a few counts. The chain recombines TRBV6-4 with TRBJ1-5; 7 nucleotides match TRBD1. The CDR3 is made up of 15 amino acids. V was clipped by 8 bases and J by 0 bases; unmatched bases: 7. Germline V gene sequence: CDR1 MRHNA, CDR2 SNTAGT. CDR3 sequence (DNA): TGTGCCAGCTGGGTTACAGGGGATAGCAATCAGCCCCAGCATTTT. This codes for CASWVTGDSNQPQHF.

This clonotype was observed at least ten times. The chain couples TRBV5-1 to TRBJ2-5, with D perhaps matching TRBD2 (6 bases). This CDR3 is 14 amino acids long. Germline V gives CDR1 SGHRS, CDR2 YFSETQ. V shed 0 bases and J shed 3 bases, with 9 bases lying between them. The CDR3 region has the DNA TGCGCCAGCAGCTTGGGACTAGTCGAAGAGACCCAGTACTTC. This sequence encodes CASSLGLVEETQYF.

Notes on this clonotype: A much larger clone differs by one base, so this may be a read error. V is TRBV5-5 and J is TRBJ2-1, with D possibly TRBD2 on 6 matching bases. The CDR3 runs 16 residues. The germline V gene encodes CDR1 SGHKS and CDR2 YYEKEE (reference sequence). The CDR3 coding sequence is TGTGCCAGCAGCTTGGTACGGGGGAGCTCCTCCAATGAGCAGTTCTTC. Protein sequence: CASSLVRGSSSNEQFF.

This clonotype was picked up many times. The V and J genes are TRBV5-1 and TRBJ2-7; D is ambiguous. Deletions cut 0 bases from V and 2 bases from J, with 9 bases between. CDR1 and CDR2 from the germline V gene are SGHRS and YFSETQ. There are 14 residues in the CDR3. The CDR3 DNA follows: TGCGCCAGCAGCTTGGTCGACGGTCCCTACGAGCAGTACTTC. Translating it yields CASSLVDGPYEQYF.

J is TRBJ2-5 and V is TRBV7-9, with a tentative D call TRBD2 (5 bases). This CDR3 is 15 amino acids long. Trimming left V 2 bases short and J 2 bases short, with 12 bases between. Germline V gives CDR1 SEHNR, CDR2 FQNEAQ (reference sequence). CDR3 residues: CASSLNYRGQETQYF. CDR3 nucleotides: TGTGCCAGCAGCTTAAATTACCGGGGACAAGAGACCCAGTACTTC.

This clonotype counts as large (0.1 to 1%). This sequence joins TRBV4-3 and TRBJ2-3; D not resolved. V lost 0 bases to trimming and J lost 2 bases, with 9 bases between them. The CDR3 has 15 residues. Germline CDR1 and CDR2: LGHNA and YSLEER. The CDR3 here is CASSQDRLTTDTQYF. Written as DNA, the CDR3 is TGCGCCAGCAGCCAAGATAGGCTCACCACAGATACGCAGTATTTT.

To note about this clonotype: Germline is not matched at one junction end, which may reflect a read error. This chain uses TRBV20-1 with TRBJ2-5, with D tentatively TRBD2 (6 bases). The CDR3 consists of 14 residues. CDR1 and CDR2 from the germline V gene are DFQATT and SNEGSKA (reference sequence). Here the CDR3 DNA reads TGCAGTGCTAGAACCGGCGGGGCCCAAGCGACCCAGTACTTC. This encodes CSARTGGAQATQYF.

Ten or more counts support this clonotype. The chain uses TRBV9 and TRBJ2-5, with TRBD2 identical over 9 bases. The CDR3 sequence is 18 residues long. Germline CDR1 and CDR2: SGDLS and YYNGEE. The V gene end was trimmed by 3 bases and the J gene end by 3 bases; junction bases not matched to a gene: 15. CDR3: CASSAPPGTSPTKETQYF. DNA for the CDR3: TGTGCCAGCAGCGCCCCCCCGGGGACTAGCCCCACAAAAGAGACCCAGTACTTC.

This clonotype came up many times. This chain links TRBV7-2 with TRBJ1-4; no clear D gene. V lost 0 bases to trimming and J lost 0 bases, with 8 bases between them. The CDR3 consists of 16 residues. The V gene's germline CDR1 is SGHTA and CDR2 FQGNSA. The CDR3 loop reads CASSLALATTNEKLFF. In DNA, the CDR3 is TGTGCCAGCAGCTTAGCCCTGGCGACAACTAATGAAAAACTGTTTTTT.

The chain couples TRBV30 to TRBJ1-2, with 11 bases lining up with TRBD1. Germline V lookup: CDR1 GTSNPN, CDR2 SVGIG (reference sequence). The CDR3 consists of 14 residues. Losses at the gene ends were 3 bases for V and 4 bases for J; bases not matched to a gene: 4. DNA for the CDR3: TGTGCCTGGAGGGGCGGGACAGGGGGCTATGGCTACACCTTC. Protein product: CAWRGGTGGYGYTF.

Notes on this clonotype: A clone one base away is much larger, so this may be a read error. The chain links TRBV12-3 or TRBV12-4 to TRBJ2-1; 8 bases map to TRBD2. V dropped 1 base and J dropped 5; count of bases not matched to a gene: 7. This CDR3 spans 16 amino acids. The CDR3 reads CASSLGQAGEHNEQFF. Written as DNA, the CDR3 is TGTGCCAGCAGTTTAGGCCAAGCGGGAGAACACAATGAGCAGTTCTTC.

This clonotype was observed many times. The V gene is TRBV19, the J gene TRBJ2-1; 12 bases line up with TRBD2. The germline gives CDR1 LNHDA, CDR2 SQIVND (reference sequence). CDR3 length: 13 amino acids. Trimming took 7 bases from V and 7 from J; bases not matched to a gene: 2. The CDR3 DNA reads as TGTGCCAGTACGCTAGCGGGAGGGAATGAGCAGTTCTTC. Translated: CASTLAGGNEQFF.

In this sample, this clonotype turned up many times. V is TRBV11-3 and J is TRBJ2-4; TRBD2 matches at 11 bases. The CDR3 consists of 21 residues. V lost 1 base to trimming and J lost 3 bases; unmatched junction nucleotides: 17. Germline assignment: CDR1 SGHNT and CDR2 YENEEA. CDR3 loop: CASSLGISGRASAMGKNIQYF. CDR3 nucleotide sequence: TGTGCCAGCAGCTTAGGAATTAGCGGGAGGGCCTCGGCGATGGGCAAAAACATTCAGTACTTC.

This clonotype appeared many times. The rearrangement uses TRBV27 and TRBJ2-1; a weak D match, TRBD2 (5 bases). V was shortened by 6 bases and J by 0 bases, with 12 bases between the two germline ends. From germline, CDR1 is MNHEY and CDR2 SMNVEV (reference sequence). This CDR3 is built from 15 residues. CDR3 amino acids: CASSRAVSSYNEQFF. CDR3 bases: TGTGCCAGCAGCCGAGCGGTGAGCTCCTACAATGAGCAGTTCTTC.

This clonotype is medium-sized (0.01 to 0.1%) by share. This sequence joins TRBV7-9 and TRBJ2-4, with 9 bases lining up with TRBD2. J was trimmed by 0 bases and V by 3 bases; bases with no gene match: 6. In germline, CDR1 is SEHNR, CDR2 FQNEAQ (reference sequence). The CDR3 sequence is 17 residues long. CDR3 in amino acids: CASSFVAGVLAKNIQYF. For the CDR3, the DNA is TGTGCCAGCAGCTTCGTAGCGGGGGTTCTAGCCAAAAACATTCAGTACTTC.

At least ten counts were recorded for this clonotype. DNA of the CDR3: TGTGCCAGCAGCTTAGGGGGCGCCAAAAACATTCAGTACTTC. It is translated as CASSLGGAKNIQYF. The genes are TRBV7-9 and TRBJ2-4, with D possibly TRBD1 on 5 matching bases. The germline V gene encodes CDR1 SEHNR and CDR2 FQNEAQ (reference sequence). The CDR3 runs 14 residues. V lost 1 base, J lost 1 base, and 5 bases lay in between.

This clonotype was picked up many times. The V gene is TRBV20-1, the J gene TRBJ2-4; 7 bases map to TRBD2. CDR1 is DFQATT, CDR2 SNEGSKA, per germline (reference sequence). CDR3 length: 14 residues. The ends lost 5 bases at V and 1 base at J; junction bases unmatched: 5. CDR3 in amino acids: CSAGDYQAKNIQYF. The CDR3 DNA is TGCAGTGCTGGGGACTATCAGGCCAAAAACATTCAGTACTTC.

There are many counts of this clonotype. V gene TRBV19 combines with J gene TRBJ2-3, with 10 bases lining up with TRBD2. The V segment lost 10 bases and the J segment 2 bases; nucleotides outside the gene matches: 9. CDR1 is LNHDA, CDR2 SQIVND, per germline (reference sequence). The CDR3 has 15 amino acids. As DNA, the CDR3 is TGTGCCACTACCAGGAGCGGGAGGGACACAGATACGCAGTATTTT. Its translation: CATTRSGRDTDTQYF.

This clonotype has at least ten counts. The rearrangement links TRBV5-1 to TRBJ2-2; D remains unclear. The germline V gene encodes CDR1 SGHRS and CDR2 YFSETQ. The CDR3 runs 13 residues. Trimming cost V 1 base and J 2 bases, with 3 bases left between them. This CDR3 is CASSLYNTGELFF. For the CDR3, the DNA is TGCGCCAGCAGCTTGTATAACACCGGGGAGCTGTTTTTT.

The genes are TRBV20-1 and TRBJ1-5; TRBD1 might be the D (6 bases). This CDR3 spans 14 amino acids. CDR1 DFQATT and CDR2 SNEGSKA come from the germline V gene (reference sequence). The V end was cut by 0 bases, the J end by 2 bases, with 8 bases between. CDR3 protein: CSARDSGGNQPQHF. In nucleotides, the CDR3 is TGCAGTGCTAGAGATTCAGGGGGCAATCAGCCCCAGCATTTT.